Listed here are 32 T cell receptor beta chains from one sample, sequenced in a study of shared clonotypes between healthy human individuals. Method: immunoSEQ multiplex PCR; TCRdb's copy keeps in-frame clones and lacks some. The profile shows a few million clones, 80% to 95% of them singletons. The sample was naive CD4+ T cells from PBMCs. Subset specified: CD45RA+ positively selected. These receptors originate from a man between 18 and 29 years old in good health. Some clones in this sample may be carry-over from other donors' samples.

V usage is TRBV20-1 and J usage is TRBJ1-1; 8 bases agree with TRBD1. V was pared by 1 base and J by 8 bases, with 0 bases of the junction left unmatched. The length of the CDR3 is 11 residues. Germline CDR1 and CDR2: DFQATT and SNEGSKA (reference sequence). This chain's CDR3 is CSARGDREAFF. CDR3 coding DNA: TGCAGTGCTAGAGGGGACAGGGAAGCTTTCTTT.

This rearrangement joins TRBV29-1 to TRBJ2-1, with 9 bases that match TRBD2. Germline CDR1 reads SQVTM; CDR2 reads ANQGSEA. CDR3 length equals 14 residues. The V segment lost 6 bases and the J segment 6 bases; nucleotides outside the gene matches: 9. The CDR3 sequence: CSVNRLAEINEQFF. The CDR3, as DNA: TGCAGCGTCAACCGACTAGCGGAAATCAATGAGCAGTTCTTC.

This rearrangement joins TRBV29-1 to TRBJ2-7; 10 nucleotides line up with TRBD1. The V segment lost 7 bases and the J segment 0 bases; nucleotides outside the gene matches: 12. The CDR3 is made up of 16 amino acids. The V gene's germline CDR1 is SQVTM and CDR2 ANQGSEA. CDR3 in amino acids: CSARGSDRGSSYEQYF. The CDR3 DNA sequence: TGCAGCGCTCGCGGTTCGGACAGGGGGTCCTCCTACGAGCAGTACTTC.

This clone was seen only a few times. The chain links TRBV29-1 to TRBJ1-1; D gene ambiguous. V gave up 2 bases and J gave up 1 base, with 11 bases separating them. The CDR3 totals 14 residues. Germline assignment: CDR1 SQVTM and CDR2 ANQGSEA. This CDR3 is CSVEFRLRNTEAFF. The CDR3 DNA sequence: TGCAGCGTTGAATTTCGGCTGCGGAACACTGAAGCTTTCTTT. Full variable domain (rest looked up from reference TRBV29-1 and TRBJ1-1): SAVISQKPSRDICQRGTSLTIQCQVDSQVTMMFWYRQQPGQSLTLIATANQGSEATYESGFVIDKFPISRPNLTFSTLTVSNMSPEDSSIYLCSVEFRLRNTEAFFGQGTRLTVV.

This clone has only one observation. The chain links TRBV11-1 to TRBJ2-7; D gene unclear. Germline-derived CDR1 and CDR2 are SGHAT and FQDESV (reference sequence). The CDR3 has 13 amino acids. The germline V and J ends were trimmed by 6 bases and 0 bases, with 9 bases remaining between them. For the CDR3, the DNA is TGTGCCAGCAGAGGGTGGGTCTCCTACGAGCAGTACTTC. Protein sequence: CASRGWVSYEQYF.

About this clone itself: The identical CDR3 is also encoded by other nucleotide sequences in the sample. The rearrangement uses TRBV5-1 and TRBJ2-7; no definite D call. The germline gives CDR1 SGHRS, CDR2 YFSETQ. V shed 4 bases and J shed 0 bases, with 8 bases lying between them. The CDR3 covers 13 residues. CDR3 DNA sequence: TGCGCCAGCAGCCCCCTTAGCTCCTACGAGCAGTACTTC. This sequence encodes CASSPLSSYEQYF.

The chain has TRBV19 and TRBJ1-2; 7 bases line up with TRBD1. The ends lost 5 bases at V and 0 bases at J; junction bases unmatched: 6. CDR1 and CDR2 from the germline V gene are LNHDA and SQIVND (reference sequence). The CDR3 runs 15 residues. The CDR3 sequence is CASSPGQVANYGYTF. The CDR3 DNA sequence: TGTGCCAGTAGTCCCGGACAGGTTGCTAACTATGGCTACACCTTC.

This chain connects TRBV5-1 to TRBJ1-1, with 8 bases lining up with TRBD1. In germline, CDR1 is SGHRS, CDR2 YFSETQ. The CDR3 totals 15 residues. The trim removed 4 bases at V and 1 base at J, leaving 6 bases unmatched. CDR3 coding DNA: TGCGCCAGCAGCATACCGGACAGGGAGAACACTGAAGCTTTCTTT. Translation: CASSIPDRENTEAFF.

The CDR3 is CSVEDHLLADTQYF. The CDR3 DNA sequence: TGCAGCGTTGAAGACCACCTACTAGCAGATACGCAGTATTTT. The gene calls are TRBV29-1 and TRBJ2-3, with D maybe TRBD2 (5 bases). V was shortened by 0 bases and J by 4 bases, with 11 bases between the two germline ends. This CDR3 has 14 residues. Per the germline V gene, CDR1 is SQVTM and CDR2 is ANQGSEA.

This clone was seen once. V gene TRBV6-5 combines with J gene TRBJ1-1; TRBD1 is a possible D gene (6 bases). V shed 4 bases and J shed 4 bases, with 19 bases lying between them. This CDR3 spans 16 amino acids. The germline V gene has CDR1 MNHEY and CDR2 SVGAGI. The CDR3 coding sequence is TGTGCCAGCAGTTCTGGGGGGGGGCGGGGAGCCACTGAAGCTTTCTTT. Its translation: CASSSGGGRGATEAFF.

This chain connects TRBV7-9 to TRBJ1-1, with a tentative D call TRBD1 (5 bases). Germline lookup yields CDR1 SEHNR and CDR2 FQNEAQ (reference sequence). V lost 5 bases and J lost 1, with 17 bases in between. This CDR3 contains 16 residues. The CDR3 loop reads CASSLGGTISNTEAFF. CDR3 sequence (DNA): TGTGCCAGCAGCCTCGGGGGGACTATATCGAACACTGAAGCTTTCTTT.

The rearrangement uses TRBV29-1 and TRBJ1-3, with D unclear. This CDR3 spans 13 amino acids. Germline V gene sequence: CDR1 SQVTM, CDR2 ANQGSEA. V shed 6 bases and J shed 2 bases, with 11 bases lying between them. Written as DNA, the CDR3 is TGCAGCGTCGCGCTCCTCGCTGGAAACACCATATATTTT. Protein: CSVALLAGNTIYF.

The gene calls are TRBV10-3 and TRBJ1-5; 8 bases match TRBD1. The V and J ends lost 6 bases and 0 bases, in that order; junction bases with no gene match: 16. This CDR3 is 19 amino acids long. Germline V gene sequence: CDR1 ENHRY, CDR2 SYGVKD. The CDR3 protein is CAISSPPDRAADSNQPQHF. The CDR3 coding sequence is TGTGCCATCAGCTCACCCCCGGACAGGGCCGCTGATAGCAATCAGCCCCAGCATTTT.

The chain couples TRBV14 to TRBJ2-1; 7 bases map to TRBD1. Unmatched junction bases numbered 2, after V lost 5 bases and J lost 4 bases. Germline V gene lookup returns CDR1 SGHDN and CDR2 FVKESK. The CDR3 has 13 amino acids. For the CDR3, the DNA is TGTGCCAGCAGCGAACAGGGGTACAATGAGCAGTTCTTC. Protein: CASSEQGYNEQFF.

This chain joins TRBV5-1 and TRBJ1-1, with D possibly matching TRBD1 (5 bases). From germline, CDR1 is SGHRS and CDR2 YFSETQ. The CDR3 is 15 amino acids. Trimming stripped 4 bases from V and 5 bases from J, with 18 bases between. This chain's CDR3 is CASSAVGRSRTEAFF. CDR3 nucleotides: TGCGCCAGCAGCGCGGTGGGACGGTCGAGGACTGAAGCTTTCTTT.

This clone was recorded once. V is TRBV19 and J is TRBJ2-7; D remains ambiguous. This CDR3 is built from 13 residues. Germline CDR1 is LNHDA and CDR2 is SQIVND (reference sequence). V shed 5 bases and J shed 1 base, with 9 bases lying between them. CDR3 nucleotide sequence: TGTGCCAGTAGTCCCCATGGATCCTACGAGCAGTACTTC. This gives the protein CASSPHGSYEQYF.

The chain uses TRBV15 and TRBJ2-3; D remains ambiguous. This CDR3 spans 14 amino acids. Trimming pared 0 bases from V and 6 bases from J, leaving 10 bases between. Per germline, CDR1 LNHNV and CDR2 YYDKDF (reference sequence). Here the CDR3 reads CATSRDFSLDTQYF. In DNA, the CDR3 is TGTGCCACCAGCAGAGATTTTAGTCTGGATACGCAGTATTTT.

This sequence joins TRBV28 and TRBJ2-7; TRBD2 agrees at 7 bases. CDR1 MDHEN and CDR2 SYDVKM come from the germline V gene. This CDR3 comprises 15 residues. J lost 7 bases, V lost 8 bases, and 17 bases had no gene match. This CDR3 is CASYSTGGSLEEQYF. CDR3 coding DNA: TGTGCCAGCTACTCCACCGGGGGGAGTTTGGAAGAGCAGTACTTC.

The V call is TRBV6-5, the J call TRBJ2-7; D unresolved. The CDR3 spans 14 residues. Trimming removed 0 bases from V and 6 bases from J, with 12 bases in between. From germline, CDR1 is MNHEY and CDR2 SVGAGI. In nucleotides, the CDR3 is TGTGCCAGCAGTTACTCGAGTGTGGAGAGCGAGCAGTACTTC. Its protein is CASSYSSVESEQYF.

The chain couples TRBV5-4 to TRBJ2-1; 10 nucleotides align to TRBD2. The CDR3 is made up of 16 amino acids. V lost 1 base, J lost 7 bases, and 8 bases stayed unmatched. Germline V gives CDR1 SGHNT, CDR2 YYREEE (reference sequence). The CDR3 DNA follows: TGTGCCAGCAGCTTGTGGCTAGCGGGAGTGGCGAATGAGCAGTTCTTC. It codes for CASSLWLAGVANEQFF.

This chain links TRBV6-6 with TRBJ1-5, with 8 bases that match TRBD1. Germline V gives CDR1 MNHNY, CDR2 SVGAGI (reference sequence). This CDR3 is built from 15 residues. With 6 bases clipped from V and 9 bases from J, the junction kept 13 bases outside the gene matches. Here the CDR3 reads CASRLTGASPWPQHF. The CDR3 region has the DNA TGTGCCAGCAGGTTGACAGGGGCCAGTCCGTGGCCCCAGCATTTT.

The V call is TRBV19, the J call TRBJ2-5; D is unresolved. The CDR3 contains 11 residues. Germline CDR1 and CDR2: LNHDA and SQIVND (reference sequence). V lost 3 bases and J 3 bases, leaving 2 bases between the germline ends. This CDR3 reads CASSMEETQYF. Here the CDR3 DNA reads TGTGCCAGTAGTATGGAAGAGACCCAGTACTTC.

The V gene is TRBV30, the J gene TRBJ2-1, with unresolved D. V was clipped by 7 bases and J by 5 bases, with 9 bases between them. Germline CDR1 is GTSNPN and CDR2 is SVGIG (reference sequence). The CDR3 is 11 residues long. The chain's CDR3 is CASRANNEQFF. CDR3 nucleotides: TGTGCCTCCCGGGCGAACAATGAGCAGTTCTTC.

The table lists this clone with a count of one. The chain recombines TRBV18 with TRBJ1-3; TRBD1 matches 8 bases. With 5 bases clipped from V and 1 base from J, the junction kept 7 bases outside the gene matches. The CDR3 contains 16 residues. The germline V gene has CDR1 KGHSH and CDR2 LQKENI. The CDR3 spells CASSTDRARSGNTIYF. The CDR3 region has the DNA TGTGCCAGCTCAACGGACAGGGCGAGATCTGGAAACACCATATATTTT.

This clone was seen a handful of times. The J gene is TRBJ2-3, the V gene TRBV27; no clear D. This CDR3 comprises 14 residues. V gave up 3 bases and J gave up 4 bases, with 11 bases separating them. CDR1 and CDR2 (germline): MNHEY, SMNVEV (reference sequence). In nucleotides, the CDR3 is TGTGCCAGCAGTTTGAGACTCGGAGCAGATACGCAGTATTTT. The encoded protein is CASSLRLGADTQYF.

On this clone: The same CDR3 can be traced to other DNA sequences in this sample. The chain employs TRBV28 and TRBJ1-2; the match to TRBD1 covers 7 bases. This CDR3 has 14 amino acids. The V and J ends lost 1 base and 2 bases, in that order; junction bases with no gene match: 1. The germline V gene has CDR1 MDHEN and CDR2 SYDVKM. The CDR3 reads CASSLSTGNYGYTF. The CDR3 DNA reads TGTGCCAGCAGTTTATCGACAGGGAACTATGGCTACACCTTC.

This chain connects TRBV27 to TRBJ2-3, with D possibly matching TRBD1 (5 bases). Per germline, CDR1 MNHEY and CDR2 SMNVEV (reference sequence). The CDR3 has 14 amino acids. V shed 11 bases and J shed 0 bases, with 15 bases lying between them. The CDR3 sequence is CAVHKGVSTDTQYF. The CDR3 nucleotides read TGTGCCGTCCATAAAGGGGTGAGCACAGATACGCAGTATTTT.

The gene calls are TRBV15 and TRBJ1-1; D is ambiguous. The V gene lost 1 base and the J gene lost 1 base, with 10 bases spanning the gap. The CDR3 is made up of 15 amino acids. The germline V gene encodes CDR1 LNHNV and CDR2 YYDKDF (reference sequence). CDR3 sequence: CATSRVGASNTEAFF. The CDR3 DNA reads as TGTGCCACCAGCAGAGTAGGCGCATCGAACACTGAAGCTTTCTTT.

This chain links TRBV5-4 with TRBJ1-1; TRBD1 is a possible D gene (5 bases). Germline CDR1 and CDR2: SGHNT and YYREEE (reference sequence). Trimming pared 0 bases from V and 5 bases from J, leaving 11 bases between. The CDR3 covers 14 residues. The CDR3 DNA sequence: TGTGCCAGCAGCTTGGGACAGCCGGGGACTGAAGCTTTCTTT. Translation: CASSLGQPGTEAFF.

This chain joins TRBV28 and TRBJ2-7; 8 nucleotides agree with TRBD2. The CDR3 loop spans 14 amino acids. The germline V gene has CDR1 MDHEN and CDR2 SYDVKM. Losses at the gene ends were 8 bases for V and 0 bases for J; bases not matched to a gene: 6. The CDR3 nucleotides read TGTGCCAGCTGGGGCGGGGGGATCTCCTACGAGCAGTACTTC. Encoded protein: CASWGGGISYEQYF.

On this clone: Other DNA sequences from this sample encode an identical CDR3 as well. The genes are TRBV28 and TRBJ1-1; D not certain. Trimming took 2 bases from V and 0 from J, leaving 7 bases between them. This CDR3 has 14 amino acids. CDR1 is MDHEN, CDR2 SYDVKM, per germline. The CDR3 reads CASSLGTMNTEAFF. The CDR3 DNA is TGTGCCAGCAGTTTAGGCACCATGAACACTGAAGCTTTCTTT.

The chain uses TRBV7-2 and TRBJ2-5; TRBD2 is a possible D gene (6 bases). The CDR3 runs 13 residues. From germline, CDR1 is SGHTA and CDR2 FQGNSA. The germline V and J ends were trimmed by 5 bases and 5 bases, with 12 bases remaining between them. CDR3 in amino acids: CASSRVGGETQYF. The CDR3 DNA reads as TGTGCCAGCAGCCGCGTGGGAGGTGAGACCCAGTACTTC.